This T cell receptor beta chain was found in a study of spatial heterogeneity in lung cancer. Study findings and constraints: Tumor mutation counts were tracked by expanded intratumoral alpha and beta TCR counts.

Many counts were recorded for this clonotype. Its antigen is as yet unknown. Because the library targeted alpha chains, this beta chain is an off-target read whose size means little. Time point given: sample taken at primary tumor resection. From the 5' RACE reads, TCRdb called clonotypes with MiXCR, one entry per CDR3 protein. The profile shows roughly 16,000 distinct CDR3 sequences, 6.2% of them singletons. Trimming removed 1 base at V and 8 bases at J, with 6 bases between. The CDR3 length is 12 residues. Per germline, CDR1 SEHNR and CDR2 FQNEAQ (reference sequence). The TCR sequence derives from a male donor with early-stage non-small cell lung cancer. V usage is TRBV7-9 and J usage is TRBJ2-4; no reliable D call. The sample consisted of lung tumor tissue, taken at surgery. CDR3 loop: CASSLEVDIQYF. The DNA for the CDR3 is TGTGCCAGCAGCTTAGAGGTGGACATTCAGTACTTC.